This TCR beta chain derives from a study of response to subunit inactivated influenza vaccine. One entry per CDR3 protein, called by TCRdb with MiXCR from the RT-PCR reads. The data hold just under 550,000 distinct CDR3 sequences, with under 30% observed a single time. Germline V gene sequence: CDR1 MNHEY, CDR2 SVGAGI. This CDR3 spans 14 amino acids. The J segment lost 7 bases and the V segment lost 2 bases, leaving 7 bases of the junction unmatched. The same data also contributed to another study, on T cells expressing NK-cell markers. This second study notes: TCR beta cDNA was generated via 5'RACE template switching incorporating UMIs.

The specimen was CD4+ T cells sorted from PBMCs, collected 11 to 12 days after vaccination. The chain uses TRBV6-5 and TRBJ1-2; 7 nucleotides align to TRBD1. The clonotype was recovered from a man aged 45-65 years who received an inactivated influenza vaccine. The DNA of the CDR3 is TGTGCCAGCAGTTACGATTTGGGGACAGCTGGCTACACCTTC. Translating gives CASSYDLGTAGYTF.